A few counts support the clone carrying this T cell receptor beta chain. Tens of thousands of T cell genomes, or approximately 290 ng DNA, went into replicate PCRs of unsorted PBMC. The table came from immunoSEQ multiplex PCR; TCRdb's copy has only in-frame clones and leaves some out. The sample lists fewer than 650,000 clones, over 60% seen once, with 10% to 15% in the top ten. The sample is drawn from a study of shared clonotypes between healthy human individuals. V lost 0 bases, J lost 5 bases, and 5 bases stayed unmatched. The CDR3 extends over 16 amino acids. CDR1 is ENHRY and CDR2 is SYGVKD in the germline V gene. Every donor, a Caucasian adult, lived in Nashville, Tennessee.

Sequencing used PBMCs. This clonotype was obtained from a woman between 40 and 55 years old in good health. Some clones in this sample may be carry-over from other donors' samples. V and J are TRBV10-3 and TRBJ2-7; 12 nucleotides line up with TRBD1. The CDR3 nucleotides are TGTGCCATCAGTGAGTCGGGACAGGGGGCAAATCACGAGCAGTACTTC. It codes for CAISESGQGANHEQYF.